The 5 T cell receptor beta chains in this list originate from one sample, sequenced in a study of OX40 agonist ivuxolimab in advanced cancers. The protocol was immunoSEQ multiplex PCR, while the TCRdb copy is restricted to in-frame clones and leaves out a portion. Of 60,000 to 75,000 clones listed, about 90% are singletons. Sequencing was performed on CD4+ or CD8+ T cells sorted from blood, taken in a trial of the OX40 agonist ivuxolimab. The receptors here all came from an adult with an advanced solid tumor such as melanoma, head and neck, liver or kidney cancer.

This clone was seen only a few times. The chain is built from TRBV11-1 and TRBJ2-7; D tentatively fits TRBD1 or TRBD2 (6 bases each). CDR3 length: 17 residues. Trimming left V 3 bases short and J 2 bases short, with 20 bases between. CDR1 SGHAT and CDR2 FQDESV come from the germline V gene (reference sequence). The CDR3 region has the DNA TGTGCCAGCAGCTTCGGTCGAACAGGGACGGGGGCCTACGAGCAGTACTTC. It is translated as CASSFGRTGTGAYEQYF.

The chain recombines TRBV2 with TRBJ2-6; D may be TRBD1 (6 bases). V was clipped by 4 bases and J by 0 bases, with 22 bases between them. The CDR3 consists of 20 residues. Germline V CDR1 and CDR2: SNHLY, FYNNEI. This CDR3 is CASSVRLGQRLSSGANVLTF. In DNA, the CDR3 is TGTGCCAGCAGTGTCCGGCTAGGACAGAGATTAAGCTCTGGGGCCAACGTCCTGACTTTC.

V usage is TRBV27 and J usage is TRBJ2-2; D unclear. The V end lost 3 bases, the J end lost 6 bases, and 8 bases lay between the germline ends. The length of the CDR3 is 13 residues. Looked up from germline, CDR1 is MNHEY and CDR2 is SMNVEV (reference sequence). The CDR3 here is CASSFPPAGELFF. CDR3 nucleotide sequence: TGTGCCAGCAGTTTCCCCCCGGCCGGGGAGCTGTTTTTT.

This sequence joins TRBV30 and TRBJ1-2; D unclear. With 4 bases removed from V and 6 bases from J, the gap between germline ends came to 12 bases. Germline V gene lookup returns CDR1 GTSNPN and CDR2 SVGIG (reference sequence). This CDR3 has 12 residues. CDR3 sequence reads: CAWIGMGNGYTF. The CDR3, as DNA: TGTGCCTGGATTGGAATGGGCAATGGCTACACCTTC. Together with reference TRBV30 and TRBJ1-2, the CDR3 gives the full variable domain: SQTIHQWPATLVQPVGSPLSLECTVEGTSNPNLYWYRQAAGRGLQLLFYSVGIGQISSEVPQNLSASRPQDRQFILSSKKLLLSDSGFYLCAWIGMGNGYTFGSGTRLTVV.

This chain connects TRBV27 to TRBJ2-3; 8 nucleotides agree with TRBD1. This CDR3 is 14 amino acids long. From germline, CDR1 is MNHEY and CDR2 SMNVEV (reference sequence). Trimming at V came to 3 bases and at J to 4 bases, leaving 3 bases not matched to a gene. The CDR3 sequence is CASSLTGAPDTQYF. The CDR3 DNA reads TGTGCCAGCAGTTTGACAGGGGCCCCAGATACGCAGTATTTT.